The T cell receptor (beta chain) described here comes from a study of T-cell reconstitution after alpha-beta-depleted transplantation in children. Whole-study results and caveats: Surviving thymic progenitors and recipient T cells were the source of high TCRbeta diversity at day 60 in some patients. Reportedly, roughly two months post-transplant, alpha-beta T cells arose from several hundred expanded graft clones. One year after transplant, T-cell counts and diversity came mostly from newly produced T cells.

The CDR3 loop spans 16 amino acids. The germline CDR1 and CDR2 sequences are SGHAT and FQNNGV. V lost 2 bases and J 1 base, leaving 11 bases between the germline ends. Unique molecular identifiers were used to barcode this TCRbeta library. One entry per CDR3 protein, called by TCRdb with MiXCR from the PCR reads. The data show around 300,000 distinct CDR3 sequences, with about a quarter seen just once and approximately 11% held by the top ten. This clonotype was observed a handful of times. Its antigen is still unknown. The rearrangement links TRBV11-2 to TRBJ2-2; the D call may be TRBD1 or TRBD2 (5 bases each). The receptor was derived from a male patient younger than 18 who had a stem cell transplant for acute lymphoblastic leukemia, so the T cells may come from the graft donor. Sample: PBMCs, mostly from graft donor cells, taken 180 days after TCRalphabeta/CD19-depleted stem cell transplant. In DNA, the CDR3 is TGTGCCAGCAGCTTAATCGGGGCTCAGAACACCGGGGAGCTGTTTTTT. Its translation is CASSLIGAQNTGELFF.